The clone carrying this TCR beta chain was found a few times. The antigen remains undetermined. Investigators sought sequencing depths of between 1 in 200,000 and 1 in 1 million T cells. Method: immunoSEQ multiplex PCR; TCRdb's copy keeps in-frame clones and lacks some. The repertoire holds approximately 60,000 clones, with 55% to 65% as singletons. This CDR3 is 14 amino acids long. Germline V gene sequence: CDR1 SNHLY, CDR2 FYNNEI. Trimming shortened V by 5 bases and J by 5 bases, and 13 bases separated the two germline ends. The data stem from a study of cytotoxic CD8 clonotypes in ibrutinib-treated CLL. About the study: Partial response was seen in 24 patients and complete response in 2; after median 68 months, about 14 stayed remitted, about 12 progressed. Sequenced samples delivered averages of roughly 260,000 productive templates and around 90,000 productive rearrangements.

Study conclusions and caveats: Higher clonality was seen at ibrutinib response and a return toward baseline at progression.

This clonotype was obtained from a human donor with chronic lymphocytic leukemia. The gene calls are TRBV2 and TRBJ1-5; perhaps TRBD1 as D (6 bases). The sample was PBMCs, taken after 24 months of ibrutinib treatment. This chain's CDR3 is CASSNTGLYQPQHF. The CDR3 DNA reads as TGTGCCAGCAGTAATACAGGGTTATATCAGCCCCAGCATTTT.